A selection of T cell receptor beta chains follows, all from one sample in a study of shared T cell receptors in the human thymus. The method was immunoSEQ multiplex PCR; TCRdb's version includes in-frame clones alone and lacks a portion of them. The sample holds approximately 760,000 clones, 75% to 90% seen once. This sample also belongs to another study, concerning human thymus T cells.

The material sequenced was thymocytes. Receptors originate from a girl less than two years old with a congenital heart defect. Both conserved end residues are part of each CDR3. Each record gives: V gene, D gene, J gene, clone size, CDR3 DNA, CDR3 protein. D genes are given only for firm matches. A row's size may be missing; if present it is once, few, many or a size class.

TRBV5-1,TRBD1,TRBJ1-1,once,TGCGCCAGCCAGGGGGCGTTCACTGAAGCTTTCTTT,CASQGAFTEAFF
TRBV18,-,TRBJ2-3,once,TGTGCCAGCTCACCTCTTCCTACGACAGCCAGGACAGATACGCAGTATTTT,CASSPLPTTARTDTQYF
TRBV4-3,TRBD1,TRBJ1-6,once,TGCGCCAGCAGCCAAGAGGGGTGGTGGACAGGGCTTTCACCCCTCCACTTT,CASSQEGWWTGLSPLHF
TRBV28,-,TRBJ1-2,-,TGTGCCAGCAGTGAAAAACAGATTAACTATGGCTACACCTTC,CASSEKQINYGYTF
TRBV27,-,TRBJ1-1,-,TGTGCCAGCAGCCCTAGAGGGACTGAAGCTTTCTTT,CASSPRGTEAFF
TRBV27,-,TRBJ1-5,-,TGTGCCAGCAGTTTATTGGCAGGGGGCAATCAGCCCCAGCATTTT,CASSLLAGGNQPQHF
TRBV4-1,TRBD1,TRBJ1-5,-,TGCGCCAGCAGCCTCTCGACAGGGCGGCATCAGCCCCAGCATTTT,CASSLSTGRHQPQHF
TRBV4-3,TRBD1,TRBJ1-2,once,TGCGCCAGCAGCCAAACCAACCTAACGGACAGGGTCGAGAGGAGCGGGGGCTACACCTTC,CASSQTNLTDRVERSGGYTF
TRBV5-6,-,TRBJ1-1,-,TGTGCCAGCAGCCCACCAGGGCGGACCGGGACTGAAGCTTTCTTT,CASSPPGRTGTEAFF
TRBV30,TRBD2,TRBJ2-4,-,TGTGCCTGGAGCGACCATAGCGGGGGGGCGCCGATTGGCAAAAACATTCAGTACTTC,CAWSDHSGGAPIGKNIQYF
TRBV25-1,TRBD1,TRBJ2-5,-,TGTGCCAGCAGTGCTATGACAGGGTGTGAAGAGACCCAGTACTTC,CASSAMTGCEETQYF
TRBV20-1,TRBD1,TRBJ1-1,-,TGCAGTGCTGACTCGACAGGGGTGGCTTTCTTT,CSADSTGVAFF
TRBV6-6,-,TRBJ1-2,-,TGTGCCAGCAGTTACTCGAGTTACGAGGAATACACCTTC,CASSYSSYEEYTF
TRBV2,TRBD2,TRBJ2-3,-,TGTGCCAGCAGTGAAGCTCGGGGGGGGACAATGCGGGATACGCAGTATTTT,CASSEARGGTMRDTQYF
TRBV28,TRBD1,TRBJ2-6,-,TGTGCCAGCAGTCTAGGACAGGGAGAGACTTTTGGGGCCAACGTCCTGACTTTC,CASSLGQGETFGANVLTF
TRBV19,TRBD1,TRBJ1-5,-,TGTGCCAGTAGTATAGCTAGGGACAGGTTGGGCCAGCCCCAGCATTTT,CASSIARDRLGQPQHF
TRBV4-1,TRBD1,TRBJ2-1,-,TGCGCCAGCAGCCATACCATACAGGGGGCGAAGGGTCTCTACAATGAGCAGTTCTTC,CASSHTIQGAKGLYNEQFF
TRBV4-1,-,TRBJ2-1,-,TGCGCCAGCAGCCCGCGCCGGGGGACTCTCAATGAGCAGTTCTTC,CASSPRRGTLNEQFF
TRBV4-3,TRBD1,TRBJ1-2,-,TGCGCCAGCAGCCAAGATTCTACCTCCGGGACAGTGGTGTTCGGAGAAAATGGCTACACCTTC,CASSQDSTSGTVVFGENGYTF
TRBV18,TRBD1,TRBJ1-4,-,TGTGCCAGCTCACCTCGGGACAGGGGGCATGAAAAACTGTTTTTT,CASSPRDRGHEKLFF
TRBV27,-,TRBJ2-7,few,TGTGCCAGCAGCCATACAGTGAGCTCCTACGAGCAGTACTTC,CASSHTVSSYEQYF
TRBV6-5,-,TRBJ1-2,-,TGTGCCAGCAGTCCGGGAGCCCCGAGGGGCTACACCTTC,CASSPGAPRGYTF
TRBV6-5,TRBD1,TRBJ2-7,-,TGTGCCAGCAGTAGACAGGGGGCAAGGGGTGAGCAGTACTTC,CASSRQGARGEQYF
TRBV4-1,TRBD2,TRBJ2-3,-,TGCGCCAGCAGCCAAGAAAGACTAGCGGGGGGGGGACCTAGGGATACGCAGTATTTT,CASSQERLAGGGPRDTQYF
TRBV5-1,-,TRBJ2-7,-,TGCGCCAGCAGCTTGGCCGCGAGGTCGGGGTGCTACGAGCAGTACTTC,CASSLAARSGCYEQYF
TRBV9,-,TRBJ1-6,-,TGTGCCAGCAGCGTAGAGCCCAATTCACCCCTCCACTTT,CASSVEPNSPLHF
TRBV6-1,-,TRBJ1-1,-,TGTGCCAGCAGCCAAGAGGGGGGGGAGAACACTGAAGCTTTCTTT,CASSQEGGENTEAFF
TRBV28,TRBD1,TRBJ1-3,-,TGTGCCAGCAGTATCGACCGGGACAGGGGATCGCGGCCCATATATTTT,CASSIDRDRGSRPIYF
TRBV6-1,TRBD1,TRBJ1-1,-,TGTGCCAGCAGTGAATGCGGGACAGGGAGAGGTGACACTGAAGCTTTCTTT,CASSECGTGRGDTEAFF
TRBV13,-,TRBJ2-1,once,TGTGCCAGCACTTCTCATCGGCGGAACTACAATGAGCAGTTCTTC,CASTSHRRNYNEQFF
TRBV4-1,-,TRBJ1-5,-,TGCGCCAGCAGCCACCAACCCGGACAGAGAAATCAGCCCCAGCATTTT,CASSHQPGQRNQPQHF
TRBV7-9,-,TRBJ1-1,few,TGTGCCAGCAGCTTAGGGTTGTCGGGGGGCGGCACTGAAGCTTTCTTT,CASSLGLSGGGTEAFF
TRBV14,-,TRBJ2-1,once,TGTGCCAGCAGCCATCACCCCCAGAATGAGCAGTTCTTC,CASSHHPQNEQFF
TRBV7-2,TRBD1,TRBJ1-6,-,TGTGCCAGCAGCTGGGACAGGGGGCAAGATTCACCCCTCCACTTT,CASSWDRGQDSPLHF
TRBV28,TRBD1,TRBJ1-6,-,TGTGCCAGCAGGCCCTTATCAGGGGGAAGTTCACCCCTCCACTTT,CASRPLSGGSSPLHF
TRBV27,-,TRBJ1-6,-,TGTGCCAGCAGTCTAACAGAAAATAATTCACCCCTCCACTTT,CASSLTENNSPLHF
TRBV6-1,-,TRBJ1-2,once,TGTGCCAGCAGTAACTTGGGAGGGATCTATGGCTACACCTTC,CASSNLGGIYGYTF
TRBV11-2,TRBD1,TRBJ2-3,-,TGTGCCAGCAGCTTAGGCCGGGACAGGGGCATGGATACGCAGTATTTT,CASSLGRDRGMDTQYF
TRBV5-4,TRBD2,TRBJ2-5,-,TGTGCCAGCAGCGCCCGGACTAGCGGGGGGGCGGAGACCCAGTACTTC,CASSARTSGGAETQYF
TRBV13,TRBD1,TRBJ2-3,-,TGTGCCAGCAGCCACACAGGGGCCCCAGATACGCAGTATTTT,CASSHTGAPDTQYF
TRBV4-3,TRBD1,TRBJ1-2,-,TGCGCCAGCAGCCAAGATTGGCGGCCTAAGACAGGGGCCTCCTATGGCTACACCTTC,CASSQDWRPKTGASYGYTF
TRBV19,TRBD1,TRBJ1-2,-,TGTGCCAGTAGTATCTGGCAACAGGGGCCCAACTATGGCTACACCTTC,CASSIWQQGPNYGYTF
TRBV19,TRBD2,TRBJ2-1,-,TGTGCCAGTAGTATCCGAGCGGGGGGTTACAATGAGCAGTTCTTC,CASSIRAGGYNEQFF
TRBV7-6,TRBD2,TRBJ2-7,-,TGTGCCAGCAGCTTAATGACTAGCGGGGGAAGGGGAGAGCAGTACTTC,CASSLMTSGGRGEQYF
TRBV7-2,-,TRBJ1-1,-,TGTGCCAGCAGCCCCGATTCCAGGTGGGGGGGAGGGACTGAAGCTTTCTTT,CASSPDSRWGGGTEAFF
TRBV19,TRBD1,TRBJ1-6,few,TGTGCCAGTAGTAAGCTGCGACAGGGAAATTCACCCCTCCACTTT,CASSKLRQGNSPLHF
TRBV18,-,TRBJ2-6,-,TGTGCCAGCTCACCCGGAGTCTCCTTAGGTGCGACCAACGTCCTGACTTTC,CASSPGVSLGATNVLTF
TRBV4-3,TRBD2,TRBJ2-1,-,TGCGCCAGCAGCCAATTTCGCCTTTTAAGTACTAGCGGGGCTTCCGAGCAGTTCTTC,CASSQFRLLSTSGASEQFF
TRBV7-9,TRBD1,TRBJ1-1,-,TGTGCCAGCAGCTTGAATACAGGGGCCCGCAGGAAAGCTTTCTTT,CASSLNTGARRKAFF
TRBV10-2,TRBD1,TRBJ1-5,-,TGCGCCAGCAGACCCTACAGGGGCGGAGATCAGCCCCAGCATTTT,CASRPYRGGDQPQHF
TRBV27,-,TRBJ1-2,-,TGTGCCAGCAGTTTATCGGGAGCGTCGGGGAATTATGGCTACACCTTC,CASSLSGASGNYGYTF
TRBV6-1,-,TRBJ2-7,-,TGTGCCAGCAGTGCGGGTTCCTACGAGCAGTACTTC,CASSAGSYEQYF